The 20 T cell receptor beta chains below all came from one sample that was sequenced in a study of T cells in Graves' hyperthyroidism and ophthalmopathy. From RNA transcripts, TCR beta CDR3 regions were amplified. TCR CDR3 regions were first amplified by RT-PCR with HTBI primers. TCRdb called the multiplex PCR reads again in MiXCR, with one record for every CDR3 protein. The sample holds roughly 570,000 distinct CDR3 sequences, about 43% seen once. The sample consisted of peripheral blood or thyroid tissue (not recorded which). Source of these receptors: a woman between 18 and 29 years old with Graves' hyperthyroidism.

This clonotype was seen ten or more times. V is TRBV10-3 and J is TRBJ2-5, with D perhaps TRBD1 or TRBD2 (5 bases each). The CDR3 length is 17 residues. Germline CDR1 and CDR2: ENHRY and SYGVKD. Trimming left V 2 bases short and J 5 bases short, with 21 bases between. The CDR3 region is CAISERATGAAEETQYF. The DNA of the CDR3 is TGTGCCATCAGTGAGCGAGCCACCGGGGCCGCAGAGGAGACCCAGTACTTC.

A single count supports this clonotype. A junction boundary mismatches the germline segment, possibly from a read error. The V call is TRBV7-8, the J call TRBJ2-7; possibly TRBD2 for D (6 bases). Germline values: CDR1 SGHVS, CDR2 FQNEAQ. The CDR3 has 15 residues. For the CDR3, the DNA is TGTGCCGGCAGCGAGGGGAGGACCCACTCCTACGAGCAGTACTTC. Translating gives CAGSEGRTHSYEQYF. The whole variable domain, remainder taken from reference TRBV7-8 and TRBJ2-7, is GAGVSQSPRYKVAKRGQDVALRCDPISGHVSLFWYQQALGQGPEFLTYFQNEAQLDKSGLPSDRFFAERPEGSVSTLKIQRTQQEDSAVYLCAGSEGRTHSYEQYFGPGTRLTVT.

Remarks on this clonotype: This could be a read error, since a much larger clone is one nucleotide away. The rearrangement joins TRBV10-3 to TRBJ2-7; 13 bases match TRBD2. The CDR3 extends over 15 amino acids. The J segment lost 7 bases and the V segment lost 6 bases, leaving 9 bases of the junction unmatched. CDR1 is ENHRY, CDR2 SYGVKD, per germline. The DNA for the CDR3 is TGTGCCATCAGGCAACTAGCGGGAGGGCCCGATGAGCAGTACTTC. It is translated as CAIRQLAGGPDEQYF.

On this clonotype: Germline is not matched at one junction end, which may reflect a read error. The rearrangement joins TRBV11-2 to TRBJ2-2; D assignment may be TRBD1 or TRBD2 (6 bases each). Per germline, CDR1 SGHAT and CDR2 FQNNGV. This CDR3 has 15 residues. The DNA of the CDR3 is TGTGCCAGCAGCTCAGTACAGGGACCCACCGGGGGGCTGTTTTTT. Translating gives CASSSVQGPTGGLFF.

This clonotype appeared many times. The chain joins TRBV7-9 to TRBJ1-4; D gene ambiguous. There are 13 residues in the CDR3. Germline CDR1 SEHNR, CDR2 FQNEAQ (reference sequence). Trimming cost V 5 bases and J 8 bases, with 12 bases left between them. The CDR3 DNA reads as TGTGCCAGCAGCCTTCTGGGAGGAGAAAAACTGTTTTTT. Its translation: CASSLLGGEKLFF.

The chain employs TRBV6-2 or TRBV6-3 and TRBJ2-7; TRBD1 agrees at 9 bases. Germline CDR1 is MNHEY and CDR2 is SVGEGT. CDR3 length: 15 amino acids. Trimming removed 4 bases from V and 2 bases from J; junction bases left unmatched: 6. The CDR3 is CASSWTGVGAYEQYF. CDR3 DNA sequence: TGTGCCAGCAGTTGGACAGGGGTTGGGGCCTACGAGCAGTACTTC.

This clonotype came up many times. This chain joins TRBV6-2 or TRBV6-3 and TRBJ2-7, with D perhaps being TRBD1 or TRBD2 (5 bases each). The germline V and J ends were trimmed by 8 bases and 6 bases, with 8 bases remaining between them. The CDR3 covers 10 residues. Germline V CDR1 and CDR2: MNHEY, SVGEGT. CDR3 DNA: TGTGCCAGCGTCGGGGCCGAGCAGTACTTC. Its translation is CASVGAEQYF.

The rearrangement uses TRBV24-1 and TRBJ1-2; TRBD1 agrees at 9 bases. The J segment lost 8 bases and the V segment lost 12 bases, leaving 15 bases of the junction unmatched. The length of the CDR3 is 14 residues. Per germline, CDR1 KGHDR and CDR2 SFDVKD. The CDR3 DNA sequence: TGTGCCGCTGCCCCCGGGACAGGGTATTACGGCTACACCTTC. Translating gives CAAAPGTGYYGYTF.

Concerning this clonotype itself: A read error is possible here, since a much larger clone lies one base away. J is TRBJ2-7 and V is TRBV3-1; no clear D gene. This CDR3 has 14 residues. Germline V gene data show CDR1 as LGHDT and CDR2 as YNNKEL (reference sequence). In nucleotides, the CDR3 is TGTGCCAGCAGTTACGGACGTAGCTCCTGCGAGCAGTACTTC. Encoded protein: CASSYGRSSCEQYF.

This clonotype appeared many times. The chain uses TRBV24-1 and TRBJ2-2, with TRBD2 matching 9 bases. CDR1 is KGHDR, CDR2 SFDVKD, per germline. The CDR3 totals 16 residues. J gave up 3 bases and V 5 bases, and 6 bases lay outside the gene matches. The CDR3 sequence is CATSVFSGSYTGELFF. CDR3 in DNA: TGTGCCACCAGTGTGTTTAGCGGGAGCTACACCGGGGAGCTGTTTTTT.

This clonotype was recorded many times. The chain recombines TRBV2 with TRBJ2-2, with D possibly matching TRBD1 (6 bases). The length of the CDR3 is 14 residues. Trimming pared 6 bases from V and 1 base from J, leaving 9 bases between. Germline V lookup: CDR1 SNHLY, CDR2 FYNNEI. The CDR3 is CASRDRRNTGELFF. CDR3 nucleotide sequence: TGTGCCAGCAGAGACAGGAGGAACACCGGGGAGCTGTTTTTT.

This clonotype was observed at least ten times. V is TRBV6-1 and J is TRBJ1-2; D is ambiguous. With 7 bases removed from V and 4 bases from J, the gap between germline ends came to 10 bases. The CDR3 spans 12 residues. Per germline, CDR1 MNHNS and CDR2 SASEGT. The CDR3, as DNA: TGTGCCAGCATGAAGGCAGTCTATGGCTACACCTTC. It translates to CASMKAVYGYTF.

The chain has TRBV29-1 and TRBJ2-1; tentatively, D is TRBD2 (6 bases). Germline CDR1 is SQVTM and CDR2 is ANQGSEA. CDR3 length equals 13 residues. V was clipped by 7 bases and J by 1 base, with 11 bases between them. CDR3 sequence reads: CSGGGGSYNEQFF. Here the CDR3 DNA reads TGCAGCGGGGGTGGGGGGTCCTACAATGAGCAGTTCTTC.

This rearrangement joins TRBV7-8 to TRBJ2-7; the D is unclear. Trimming cost V 0 bases and J 2 bases, with 8 bases left between them. Germline values: CDR1 SGHVS, CDR2 FQNEAQ. The CDR3 loop spans 14 amino acids. The CDR3 protein is CASSLAAATYEQYF. As DNA, the CDR3 is TGTGCCAGCAGCTTAGCGGCGGCAACCTACGAGCAGTACTTC.

The rearrangement joins TRBV11-1 to TRBJ2-5; D perhaps matches TRBD1 (6 bases). Germline loops: CDR1 SGHAT, CDR2 FQDESV (reference sequence). The CDR3 has 17 residues. Trimming shortened V by 1 base and J by 5 bases, and 20 bases separated the two germline ends. CDR3 residues: CASSLEVRGRGEETQYF. The CDR3 DNA sequence: TGTGCCAGCAGCTTAGAGGTTCGGGGCAGGGGAGAGGAGACCCAGTACTTC.

This clonotype was found many times. The chain combines TRBV7-3 with TRBJ1-1; no clear D. Trimming took 6 bases from V and 3 from J, leaving 11 bases between them. The CDR3 is 13 residues long. Per germline, CDR1 SGHTA and CDR2 FQGTGA. The CDR3 DNA follows: TGTGCCAGCAGTTCCCTATCGGACACTGAAGCTTTCTTT. Its translation is CASSSLSDTEAFF.

This chain connects TRBV6-5 to TRBJ1-1; 9 bases map to TRBD1. Per germline, CDR1 MNHEY and CDR2 SVGAGI. The V and J ends lost 6 bases and 10 bases, in that order; junction bases with no gene match: 6. The CDR3 runs 12 residues. The CDR3 DNA follows: TGTGCCAGCAGCCGGACAGGGGCGGGAGCTTTCTTT. It translates to CASSRTGAGAFF.

This clonotype was counted only a few times. The chain is built from TRBV12-3 or TRBV12-4 and TRBJ2-3, with D tentatively TRBD1 or TRBD2 (6 bases each). This CDR3 is built from 14 residues. V gave up 5 bases and J gave up 5 bases, with 14 bases separating them. CDR3 DNA: TGTGCCAGCAGTCCCAGGAAGGGGGGAGATACGCAGTATTTT. Encoded protein: CASSPRKGGDTQYF.

Note on this clonotype: This CDR3 fails to terminate in the conserved phenylalanine or tryptophan, so it likely reflects a read error. The chain carries TRBV7-2 and TRBJ1-5, with 7 bases identical to TRBD1. Germline V gene sequence: CDR1 SGHTA, CDR2 FQGNSA. CDR3 length equals 18 residues. J was trimmed by 6 bases and V by 2 bases; bases with no gene match: 16. Here the CDR3 DNA reads TGTGCCAGCAGCTTAATGAAGGGAGGACAGGCGCTCAGTCAGCCCCAGCATCTT. As protein: CASSLMKGGQALSQPQHL.

The chain combines TRBV29-1 with TRBJ1-5; D not resolved. The V gene's germline CDR1 is SQVTM and CDR2 ANQGSEA. The CDR3 is 12 amino acids. Trimming stripped 2 bases from V and 9 bases from J, with 11 bases between. The CDR3 loop is CSVEIGLRPQHF. The CDR3 nucleotides are TGCAGCGTTGAAATAGGACTACGGCCCCAGCATTTT.